Many counts were recorded for the clone carrying this TCR beta chain. What it binds is unknown. The source of the sample is a study of CD8 T cells in ankylosing spondylitis. Whole-study results and caveats: The study identified a TCR beta motif of eight highly homologous variants that appeared characteristic of ankylosing spondylitis blood.

Deletions cut 0 bases from V and 4 bases from J, with 10 bases between. Looked up from germline, CDR1 is SGHRS and CDR2 is YFSETQ. The CDR3 is 15 residues long. In TCRdb, the 5' RACE reads were re-called with MiXCR into one record per CDR3 protein. The repertoire holds fewer than 400,000 distinct CDR3 sequences, 8% seen once, with roughly 15% in the top ten. This sequence joins TRBV5-1 and TRBJ2-2; maybe TRBD1 (5 bases). The TCR sequence derives from a male donor with ankylosing spondylitis. The sequenced sample was blood, either unsorted or a sorted T cell fraction (not recorded which). The CDR3 reads CASSLVSGATGELFF. The DNA for the CDR3 is TGCGCCAGCAGCTTGGTTTCTGGGGCCACCGGGGAGCTGTTTTTT.